Following are 4 T cell receptor beta chains from one sample sequenced in a study of blood T cell repertoires in COVID-19. The data were produced by immunoSEQ multiplex PCR, yet TCRdb's version contains in-frame clones alone and is incomplete. The sample carries about 89,000 clones, approximately 89% recorded once. Material for sequencing was peripheral blood. These TCRs come from a human donor with active COVID-19. The donor label of this sample is uncertain.

The J gene is TRBJ2-4, the V gene TRBV5-6, with 10 bases identical to TRBD1. Germline V CDR1 and CDR2: SGHDT, YYEEEE. This CDR3 spans 13 amino acids. V gave up 5 bases and J gave up 7 bases; unmatched junction bases: 3. CDR3 sequence: CASSPDRGNIQYF. The CDR3 DNA reads as TGTGCCAGCAGTCCGGACAGGGGGAACATTCAGTACTTC.

The chain joins TRBV9 to TRBJ2-7; maybe TRBD1 (6 bases). Germline assignment: CDR1 SGDLS and CDR2 YYNGEE. Trimming took off 0 bases at V and 2 bases at J, with 9 bases between the two ends. The CDR3 runs to 14 residues. CDR3 coding DNA: TGTGCCAGCAGCGTAGAGCCAGGGGCCTACGAGCAGTACTTC. Protein: CASSVEPGAYEQYF. Based on the CDR3 plus reference TRBV9 and TRBJ2-7, the full variable domain is DSGVTQTPKHLITATGQRVTLRCSPRSGDLSVYWYQQSLDQGLQFLIQYYNGEERAKGNILERFSAQQFPDLHSELNLSSLELGDSALYFCASSVEPGAYEQYFGPGTRLTVT.

In DNA form, the CDR3 reads TGTGCCAGCAGTCCCCGGGACAGAACTAGCACAGATACGCAGTATTTT. Residues: CASSPRDRTSTDTQYF. The rearrangement uses TRBV6-2 or TRBV6-3 and TRBJ2-3, with 7 positions matching TRBD1. The germline V gene encodes CDR1 MNHEY and CDR2 SVGEGT. The CDR3 covers 16 residues. Germline trimming cut 5 bases from V and 0 bases from J; bases unmatched to any gene: 8.

This clone was detected a few times. The chain employs TRBV11-2 and TRBJ2-5; D gene unclear. V dropped 1 base and J dropped 5 bases, with 8 bases sitting between them. Germline-derived CDR1 and CDR2 are SGHAT and FQNNGV. The CDR3 extends over 13 amino acids. The CDR3 DNA follows: TGTGCCAGCAGCTTAGTGGCGGCGGAGACCCAGTACTTC. This sequence encodes CASSLVAAETQYF. Supplemented by reference TRBV11-2 and TRBJ2-5, the full variable domain reads EAGVAQSPRYKIIEKRQSVAFWCNPISGHATLYWYQQILGQGPKLLIQFQNNGVVDDSQLPKDRFSAERLKGVDSTLKIQPAKLEDSAVYLCASSLVAAETQYFGPGTRLLVL.